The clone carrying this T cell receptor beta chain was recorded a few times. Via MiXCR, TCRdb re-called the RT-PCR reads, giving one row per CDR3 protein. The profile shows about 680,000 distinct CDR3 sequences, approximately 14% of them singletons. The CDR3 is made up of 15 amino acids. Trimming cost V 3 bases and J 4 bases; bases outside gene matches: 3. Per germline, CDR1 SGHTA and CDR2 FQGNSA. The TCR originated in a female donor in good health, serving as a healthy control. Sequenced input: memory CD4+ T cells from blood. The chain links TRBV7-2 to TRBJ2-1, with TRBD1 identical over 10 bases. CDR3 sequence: CASSFQGQGYNEQFF. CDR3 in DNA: TGTGCCAGCAGCTTTCAGGGACAGGGGTACAATGAGCAGTTCTTC.